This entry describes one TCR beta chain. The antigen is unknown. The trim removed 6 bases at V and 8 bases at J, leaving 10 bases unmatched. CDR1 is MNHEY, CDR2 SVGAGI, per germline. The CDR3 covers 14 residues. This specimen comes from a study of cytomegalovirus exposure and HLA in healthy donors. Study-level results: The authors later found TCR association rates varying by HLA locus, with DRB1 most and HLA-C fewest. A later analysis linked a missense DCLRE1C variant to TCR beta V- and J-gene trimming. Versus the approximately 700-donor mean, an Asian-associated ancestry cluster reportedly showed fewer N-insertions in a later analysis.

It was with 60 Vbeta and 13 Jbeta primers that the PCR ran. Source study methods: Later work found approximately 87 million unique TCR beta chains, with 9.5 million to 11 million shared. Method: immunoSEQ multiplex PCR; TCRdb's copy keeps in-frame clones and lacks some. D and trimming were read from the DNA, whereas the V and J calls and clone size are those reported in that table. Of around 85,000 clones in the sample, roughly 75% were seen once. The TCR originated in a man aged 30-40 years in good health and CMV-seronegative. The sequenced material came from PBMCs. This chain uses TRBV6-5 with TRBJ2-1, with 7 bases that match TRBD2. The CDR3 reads CASSRSGIGDEQFF. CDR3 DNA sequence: TGTGCCAGCAGCCGAAGCGGGATAGGGGATGAGCAGTTCTTC.